Below are 32 T cell receptor beta chains sequenced from a single sample in a study of graft-versus-host responses after intestinal transplantation. Sequencing was performed with immunoSEQ multiplex PCR; in TCRdb, only in-frame clones are kept and a portion is missing. The repertoire includes 96,000 or so clones, approximately 90% of them detected once, and 0.15% to 0.2% sits in the top ten. For these TCRs, the target antigens are not known. Sequencing was performed on unstimulated CD4+ T cells sorted from spleen or lymph node cells, taken before intestinal transplant. The source is a human donor who received an intestinal transplant.

CDR3 nucleotide sequence: TGTGCCAGCAGTGAAAACCCAGACTCTGGAAACACCATATATTTT. Translation: CASSENPDSGNTIYF. This chain uses TRBV6-1 with TRBJ1-3, with unresolved D. CDR1 MNHNS and CDR2 SASEGT come from the germline V gene. Trimming left V 2 bases short and J 0 bases short, with 8 bases between. CDR3 length: 15 amino acids.

The chain has TRBV6-6 and TRBJ2-2, with D tentatively TRBD2 (5 bases). Germline V gene sequence: CDR1 MNHNY, CDR2 SVGAGI (reference sequence). The germline V and J ends were trimmed by 2 bases and 2 bases, with 12 bases remaining between them. The CDR3 loop spans 16 amino acids. CDR3 DNA sequence: TGTGCCAGCAGTTACCTTCCCGGGGAAAACACCGGGGAGCTGTTTTTT. Translation gives CASSYLPGENTGELFF.

The chain has TRBV5-1 and TRBJ1-1, with 9 bases identical to TRBD1. J was trimmed by 2 bases and V by 4 bases; bases with no gene match: 3. The CDR3 runs 14 residues. CDR1 is SGHRS and CDR2 is YFSETQ in the germline V gene. Here the CDR3 DNA reads TGCGCCAGCAGCATACAGGGGGCCAACACTGAAGCTTTCTTT. Encoded protein: CASSIQGANTEAFF.

J is TRBJ2-7 and V is TRBV5-1, with 7 nucleotides matching TRBD1. Per the germline V gene, CDR1 is SGHRS and CDR2 is YFSETQ. V dropped 5 bases and J dropped 6; count of bases not matched to a gene: 17. The length of the CDR3 is 16 residues. Written as DNA, the CDR3 is TGCGCCAGCAGACATAACGACAGGGACCAGTCGGGCGAGCAGTACTTC. Its protein is CASRHNDRDQSGEQYF.

This clone was observed a few times. The chain is built from TRBV2 and TRBJ1-2; TRBD1 is a possible D gene (5 bases). The CDR3 has 13 amino acids. From germline, CDR1 is SNHLY and CDR2 FYNNEI. V gave up 7 bases and J gave up 4 bases, with 13 bases separating them. The CDR3 DNA is TGTGCCAGCAACGATCGGGGGGTCTATGGCTACACCTTC. This encodes CASNDRGVYGYTF.

The CDR3 here is CASSLTGYREQYF. CDR3 nucleotide sequence: TGTGCCAGCAGCTTAACAGGGTATCGCGAGCAGTACTTC. The chain couples TRBV7-6 to TRBJ2-7; D might be TRBD1 (6 bases). Trimming took off 2 bases at V and 6 bases at J, with 11 bases between the two ends. This CDR3 spans 13 amino acids. CDR1 SGHVS and CDR2 FNYEAQ come from the germline V gene.

This chain connects TRBV6-5 to TRBJ2-5; maybe TRBD1 (6 bases). The CDR3 is made up of 14 amino acids. Germline V gene lookup returns CDR1 MNHEY and CDR2 SVGAGI. V gave up 6 bases and J gave up 6 bases, with 17 bases separating them. The CDR3 DNA reads TGTGCCAGCAGCCTTAACAGGGAAGTGCAGACCCAGTACTTC. Translation gives CASSLNREVQTQYF.

J is TRBJ2-7 and V is TRBV9, with 7 bases aligning to TRBD1. Germline V lookup: CDR1 SGDLS, CDR2 YYNGEE. Losses at the gene ends were 0 bases for V and 7 bases for J; bases not matched to a gene: 13. The CDR3 is 16 residues long. CDR3 region: CASSVGTGRDGGEQYF. CDR3 in DNA: TGTGCCAGCAGCGTAGGGACAGGAAGAGACGGAGGTGAGCAGTACTTC.

The chain links TRBV27 to TRBJ2-3; 7 bases agree with TRBD1. J gave up 0 bases and V 6 bases, and 6 bases lay outside the gene matches. The CDR3 has 15 amino acids. Germline V gene sequence: CDR1 MNHEY, CDR2 SMNVEV (reference sequence). The CDR3 sequence: CASRATGFSTDTQYF. CDR3 nucleotide sequence: TGTGCCAGCAGAGCGACAGGGTTTAGCACAGATACGCAGTATTTT.

The CDR3 DNA reads as TGTGCCAGCAGCTTAGTGTCAGGGGGTTGGTCCTATAATTCACCCCTCCACTTT. Its translation: CASSLVSGGWSYNSPLHF. The chain carries TRBV11-2 and TRBJ1-6; 7 bases fit TRBD1. This CDR3 comprises 18 residues. V dropped 1 base and J dropped 1; count of bases not matched to a gene: 7. The germline gives CDR1 SGHAT, CDR2 FQNNGV.

The chain joins TRBV9 to TRBJ1-2, with 8 bases lining up with TRBD1. The CDR3 totals 17 residues. Germline V gene data show CDR1 as SGDLS and CDR2 as YYNGEE. J gave up 3 bases and V 0 bases, and 10 bases lay outside the gene matches. This CDR3 is CASSVEGTGGFYYGYTF. CDR3 bases: TGTGCCAGCAGCGTAGAGGGGACAGGAGGCTTCTACTATGGCTACACCTTC.

The chain couples TRBV4-1 to TRBJ2-3; 12 bases agree with TRBD2. Trimming at V came to 1 base and at J to 1 base, leaving 6 bases not matched to a gene. The germline CDR1 and CDR2 sequences are MGHRA and YSYEKL. The CDR3 runs to 18 residues. The CDR3 loop is CASSQGRTSGIGTDTQYF. CDR3 bases: TGCGCCAGCAGCCAAGGGAGGACTAGCGGGATCGGCACAGATACGCAGTATTTT.

The rearrangement uses TRBV5-1 and TRBJ2-7; 10 nucleotides match TRBD1. Losses at the gene ends were 0 bases for V and 3 bases for J; bases not matched to a gene: 6. CDR1 and CDR2 (germline): SGHRS, YFSETQ. This CDR3 is 16 amino acids long. In DNA, the CDR3 is TGCGCCAGCAGCTTGGCGACAGGGGGCTTTATCTACGAGCAGTACTTC. Protein product: CASSLATGGFIYEQYF.

The count of this clone is one. The chain has TRBV14 and TRBJ1-2; the D gene is possibly TRBD1 (6 bases). CDR1 and CDR2 (germline): SGHDN, FVKESK. The germline V and J ends were trimmed by 4 bases and 0 bases, with 12 bases remaining between them. The CDR3 is 15 amino acids. CDR3: CASSPTTGSNYGYTF. As DNA, the CDR3 is TGTGCCAGCAGCCCTACCACAGGGTCTAACTATGGCTACACCTTC.

The chain is built from TRBV5-1 and TRBJ2-7; D call uncertain. CDR3 length: 13 residues. The germline V gene encodes CDR1 SGHRS and CDR2 YFSETQ. V was trimmed by 1 base and J by 1 base, leaving 6 bases between them. CDR3 bases: TGCGCCAGCAGCTTGACATATTCCTACGAGCAGTACTTC. Amino acid sequence: CASSLTYSYEQYF.

On this clone: Other DNA variants within this sample encode the same CDR3. The chain carries TRBV30 and TRBJ2-7; 7 bases fit TRBD2. This CDR3 has 14 amino acids. Looked up from germline, CDR1 is GTSNPN and CDR2 is SVGIG (reference sequence). With 0 bases clipped from V and 0 bases from J, the junction kept 2 bases outside the gene matches. CDR3 bases: TGTGCCTGGAGTGTAGGCGGGAGCTCCTACGAGCAGTACTTC. Residues: CAWSVGGSSYEQYF.

J is TRBJ2-3 and V is TRBV7-6, with 11 nucleotides matching TRBD2. V shed 5 bases, J shed 3 bases, and the junction held 4 bases outside the gene matches. The germline gives CDR1 SGHVS, CDR2 FNYEAQ. This CDR3 is 15 amino acids long. CDR3 sequence (DNA): TGTGCCAGCAGCCTCCTAGCGGGAGGAACAGATACGCAGTATTTT. Translation: CASSLLAGGTDTQYF.

The J gene is TRBJ2-3, the V gene TRBV5-1, with TRBD1 identical over 7 bases. The V gene end was trimmed by 1 base and the J gene end by 6 bases; junction bases not matched to a gene: 5. Germline V gene sequence: CDR1 SGHRS, CDR2 YFSETQ. This CDR3 has 14 residues. The chain's CDR3 is CASSLFTGDDTQYF. The CDR3 DNA is TGCGCCAGCAGCTTGTTCACAGGGGACGATACGCAGTATTTT.

This rearrangement joins TRBV5-4 to TRBJ1-1, with unresolved D. Per germline, CDR1 SGHNT and CDR2 YYREEE (reference sequence). V lost 3 bases and J 1 base, leaving 13 bases between the germline ends. This CDR3 has 15 residues. The CDR3 bases are TGTGCCAGCAGCTCCCTAGGCGGGTCGAACACTGAAGCTTTCTTT. This translates into CASSSLGGSNTEAFF.

This chain links TRBV7-2 with TRBJ2-1, with TRBD1 matching over 10 bases. This CDR3 is built from 15 residues. Per germline, CDR1 SGHTA and CDR2 FQGNSA. V lost 6 bases, J lost 4 bases, and 6 bases stayed unmatched. As DNA, the CDR3 is TGTGCCAGCAGGGCCGGGACAGGGGTGTACAATGAGCAGTTCTTC. It is translated as CASRAGTGVYNEQFF.

The chain is built from TRBV10-2 and TRBJ2-2, with TRBD1 as a possible D gene (5 bases). The CDR3 runs to 13 residues. Per germline, CDR1 WSHSY and CDR2 SAAADI. V was clipped by 2 bases and J by 5 bases, with 6 bases between them. CDR3 protein: CASSEAGTGELFF. In nucleotides, the CDR3 is TGCGCCAGCAGTGAGGCAGGGACCGGGGAGCTGTTTTTT.

The V call is TRBV2, the J call TRBJ2-1, with 7 bases lining up with TRBD2. With V trimmed by 3 bases and J by 7 bases, 6 bases remained unmatched. Per germline, CDR1 SNHLY and CDR2 FYNNEI. The CDR3 has 14 residues. CDR3 nucleotides: TGTGCCAGCAGTGATGAACTAGCGCGAAATGAGCAGTTCTTC. It translates to CASSDELARNEQFF. The entire variable domain, with the rest obtained from reference TRBV2 and TRBJ2-1, is as follows: EPEVTQTPSHQVTQMGQEVILRCVPISNHLYFYWYRQILGQKVEFLVSFYNNEISEKSEIFDDQFSVERPDGSNFTLKIRSTKLEDSAMYFCASSDELARNEQFFGPGTRLTVL.

This clone has a single count. The CDR3 coding sequence is TGTGCCAGCAGCCAGACAAAAAACACAGATACGCAGTATTTT. Translated, it gives CASSQTKNTDTQYF. This chain joins TRBV6-5 and TRBJ2-3; no definite D call. This CDR3 comprises 14 residues. CDR1 is MNHEY, CDR2 SVGAGI, per germline. Trimming left V 6 bases short and J 2 bases short, with 12 bases between.

V and J are TRBV6-5 and TRBJ1-6; 10 nucleotides line up with TRBD1. The V gene end was trimmed by 0 bases and the J gene end by 8 bases; junction bases not matched to a gene: 1. In germline, CDR1 is MNHEY, CDR2 SVGAGI. The CDR3 runs to 15 residues. CDR3 coding DNA: TGTGCCAGCAGTTACTCGGGGACAGGGGATTCACCCCTCCACTTT. Translating gives CASSYSGTGDSPLHF.

The chain employs TRBV5-1 and TRBJ1-3; 9 positions match TRBD1. Germline CDR1 reads SGHRS; CDR2 reads YFSETQ. With 0 bases clipped from V and 1 base from J, the junction kept 5 bases outside the gene matches. CDR3 length equals 17 residues. The CDR3 nucleotides read TGCGCCAGCAGCTTGGCCACAGGGGGCTTTTCTGGAAACACCATATATTTT. Protein product: CASSLATGGFSGNTIYF.

The V gene is TRBV7-8, the J gene TRBJ2-1; TRBD1 aligns across 10 bases. The CDR3 has 19 residues. Trimming cost V 5 bases and J 4 bases; bases outside gene matches: 17. Germline CDR1 is SGHVS and CDR2 is FQNEAQ. CDR3 region: CASSEAGTGDLGAYNEQFF. The CDR3, as DNA: TGTGCCAGCAGCGAAGCCGGGACAGGGGATTTGGGGGCTTACAATGAGCAGTTCTTC.

The chain combines TRBV27 with TRBJ2-1; the D is unclear. The CDR3 totals 15 residues. From germline, CDR1 is MNHEY and CDR2 SMNVEV (reference sequence). V was shortened by 6 bases and J by 2 bases, with 14 bases between the two germline ends. The CDR3 is CASRERSIAYNEQFF. Written as DNA, the CDR3 is TGTGCCAGCAGGGAACGGAGTATTGCCTACAATGAGCAGTTCTTC.

This chain connects TRBV30 to TRBJ2-7; 8 bases map to TRBD2. Germline V CDR1 and CDR2: GTSNPN, SVGIG (reference sequence). This CDR3 contains 13 residues. The junction had 1 base not matched to a gene; V was cut back by 0 bases and J by 3 bases. This chain's CDR3 is CAWSVTSDYEQYF. For the CDR3, the DNA is TGTGCCTGGAGTGTGACTAGCGACTACGAGCAGTACTTC. The whole variable domain, filled in from reference TRBV30 and TRBJ2-7, reads SQTIHQWPATLVQPVGSPLSLECTVEGTSNPNLYWYRQAAGRGLQLLFYSVGIGQISSEVPQNLSASRPQDRQFILSSKKLLLSDSGFYLCAWSVTSDYEQYFGPGTRLTVT.

V and J are TRBV6-4 and TRBJ2-7; 8 nucleotides agree with TRBD1. The CDR3 runs 14 residues. The trim removed 5 bases at V and 0 bases at J, leaving 3 bases unmatched. Germline loops: CDR1 MRHNA, CDR2 SNTAGT. CDR3 in amino acids: CASSRDRSSYEQYF. The CDR3, as DNA: TGTGCCAGCAGTAGGGACAGGAGCTCCTACGAGCAGTACTTC.

This clone was recorded once. V is TRBV5-8 and J is TRBJ2-7; no reliable D call. V lost 4 bases to trimming and J lost 5 bases, with 10 bases between them. The CDR3 loop spans 12 amino acids. CDR1 is SGHTS, CDR2 YDEGEE, per germline. The CDR3 DNA sequence: TGTGCCAGCAGCCCGTTGCCGGACGAGCAGTACTTC. This codes for CASSPLPDEQYF.

The chain is built from TRBV7-9 and TRBJ2-7; D unclear. The germline gives CDR1 SEHNR, CDR2 FQNEAQ (reference sequence). CDR3 size: 12 residues. Trimming stripped 1 base from V and 7 bases from J, with 8 bases between. The DNA for the CDR3 is TGTGCCAGCAGCTTAGTTATCAGAGAGCAGTACTTC. Protein product: CASSLVIREQYF.

The J gene is TRBJ2-7, the V gene TRBV30, with 9 positions matching TRBD1. Germline V lookup: CDR1 GTSNPN, CDR2 SVGIG (reference sequence). The CDR3 runs to 13 residues. V was pared by 0 bases and J by 7 bases, with 4 bases of the junction left unmatched. CDR3 amino acids: CAWSVQGAREQYF. As DNA, the CDR3 is TGTGCCTGGAGTGTACAGGGGGCTAGGGAGCAGTACTTC. Together with reference TRBV30 and TRBJ2-7, the CDR3 gives the full variable domain: SQTIHQWPATLVQPVGSPLSLECTVEGTSNPNLYWYRQAAGRGLQLLFYSVGIGQISSEVPQNLSASRPQDRQFILSSKKLLLSDSGFYLCAWSVQGAREQYFGPGTRLTVT.